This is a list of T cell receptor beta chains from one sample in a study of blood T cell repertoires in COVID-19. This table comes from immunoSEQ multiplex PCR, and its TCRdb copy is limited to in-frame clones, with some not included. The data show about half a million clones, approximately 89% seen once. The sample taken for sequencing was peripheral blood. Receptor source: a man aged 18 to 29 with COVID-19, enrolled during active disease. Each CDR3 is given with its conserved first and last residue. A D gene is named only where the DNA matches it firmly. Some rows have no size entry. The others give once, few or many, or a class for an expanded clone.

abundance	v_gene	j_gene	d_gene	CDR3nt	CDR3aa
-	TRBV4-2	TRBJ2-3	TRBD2	TGTGCCAGCAGCCTCAGGACTAGATCGGATACGCAGTATTTT	CASSLRTRSDTQYF
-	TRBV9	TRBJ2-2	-	TGTGCCAGCAGCGTAGCCCCTGCCGGGGAGCTGTTTTTT	CASSVAPAGELFF
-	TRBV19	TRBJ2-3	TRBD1	TGTGCCAGTAGTAGGGGGACAGGCACAGATACGCAGTATTTT	CASSRGTGTDTQYF
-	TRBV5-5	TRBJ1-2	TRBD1	TGTGCCAGCAGCTTGGGAGCACAGGGGGTCGATGGCTACACCTTC	CASSLGAQGVDGYTF
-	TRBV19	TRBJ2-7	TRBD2	TGTGCCAGTAGTATCGCCCTAGCGGGGAACTACGAGCAGTACTTC	CASSIALAGNYEQYF
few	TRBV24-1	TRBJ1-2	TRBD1	TGTGCCACCAGTAAACAGGGGGCTGACTATGGCTACACCTTC	CATSKQGADYGYTF
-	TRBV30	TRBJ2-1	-	TGTGCCGGACAGACTAGCTTCGGTGAGCAGTTCTTC	CAGQTSFGEQFF
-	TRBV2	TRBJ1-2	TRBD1	TGTGCCAGCAGAAGGACAGGGAACTATGGCTACACCTTC	CASRRTGNYGYTF
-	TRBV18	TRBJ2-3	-	TGTGCCAGCTCACCACCGTCTACAGATACGCAGTATTTT	CASSPPSTDTQYF
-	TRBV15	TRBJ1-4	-	TGTGCCACCAGCAGGGGTGGTAGGGGTGGTGGTGAAAAACTGTTTTTT	CATSRGGRGGGEKLFF
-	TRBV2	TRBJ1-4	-	TGTGCCAGCAGTGATGGCGGTTTCGGGGATGAAAAACTGTTTTTT	CASSDGGFGDEKLFF
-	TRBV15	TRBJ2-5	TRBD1	TGTGCCACCAGCAGAGATGACAGGGGTGGAGAGACCCAGTACTTC	CATSRDDRGGETQYF
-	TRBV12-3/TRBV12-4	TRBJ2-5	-	TGTGCCAGCAGTACGAGATTAGAAGAGACCCAGTACTTC	CASSTRLEETQYF
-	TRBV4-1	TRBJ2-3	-	TGCGCCAGCAGCCAAGGGGCGGGCAACACAGATACGCAGTATTTT	CASSQGAGNTDTQYF
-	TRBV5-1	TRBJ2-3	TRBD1	TGCGCCAGCAGCTTAGGACAGGTGGGGACCACAGATACGCAGTATTTT	CASSLGQVGTTDTQYF
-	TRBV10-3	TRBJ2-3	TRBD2	TGTGCCATCAAGGGGACTAGCGGGACAGATACGCAGTATTTT	CAIKGTSGTDTQYF
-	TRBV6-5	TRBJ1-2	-	TGTGCCAGCAGTTCCCAAGGACATAAGAACTATGGCTACACCTTC	CASSSQGHKNYGYTF
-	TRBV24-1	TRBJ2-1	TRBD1	TGTGCCACCAGTGAGAGGGGGACAGGGGGCTACAATGAGCAGTTCTTC	CATSERGTGGYNEQFF
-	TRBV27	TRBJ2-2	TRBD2	TGTGCCAGCCAGACTAGCGGAGGGGCCGGGGAGCTGTTTTTT	CASQTSGGAGELFF
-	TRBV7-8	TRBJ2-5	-	TGTGCCAGCAGCCCGGTAGGGGGAGCGGGGAAATGGGCTAAGACCCAGTACTTC	CASSPVGGAGKWAKTQYF
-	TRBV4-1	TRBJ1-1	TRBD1	TGCGCCAGCAGCCCTGCCGGACAGGGGAAGAACACTGAAGCTTTCTTT	CASSPAGQGKNTEAFF
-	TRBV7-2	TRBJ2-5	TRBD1	TGTGCCAGCAGCAAGGGACAGGGCTTTGAGGAGACCCAGTACTTC	CASSKGQGFEETQYF
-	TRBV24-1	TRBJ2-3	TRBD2	TGTGCCACCAGTGATTTTGCTAGCGGGAGGGCCAATCCTACAGATACGCAGTATTTT	CATSDFASGRANPTDTQYF
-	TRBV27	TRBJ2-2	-	TGTGCCAGCAGACTCGGGGAGCTGTTTTTT	CASRLGELFF
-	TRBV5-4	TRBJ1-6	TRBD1	TGTGCCAGCAGTTCCGGGACAGGGGGATCACCCCTCCACTTT	CASSSGTGGSPLHF